One TCR beta chain is described in this entry. The antigen is undetermined. This specimen belongs to a study of cytomegalovirus exposure and HLA in healthy donors. Study findings and constraints: The study carried out a later analysis of TCR beta sequences. It associated some 18,000 of them with specific HLA alleles at a false discovery rate of 0.05. Researchers catalogued approximately 170 TCR beta chains as cytomegalovirus-associated. Trimming of TCR beta V- and J-genes showed a link, identified in a later analysis, to a missense DCLRE1C variant.

A multiplex PCR was run with 60 Vbeta primers and 13 Jbeta primers. Clones were read by immunoSEQ multiplex PCR, and TCRdb kept only the in-frame ones, dropping some. The profile shows some 130,000 clones, about two thirds of them singletons. The CDR3 spans 15 residues. V lost 0 bases and J lost 5, with 11 bases in between. Per the germline V gene, CDR1 is LGHNA and CDR2 is YSLEER. V gene TRBV4-3 combines with J gene TRBJ2-1; possible D gene TRBD1, 5 bases. Sample: PBMCs. The receptor was isolated from a man aged 45-65 years in good health and CMV-seropositive. This CDR3 is CASSQEAGFNNEQFF. CDR3 sequence (DNA): TGCGCCAGCAGCCAAGAGGCAGGGTTTAACAATGAGCAGTTCTTC.